What follows is one T cell receptor (beta chain) and its context. Using immunoSEQ multiplex PCR, the repertoire was profiled, and TCRdb retains in-frame clones only, with some absent. The sample consists of some 1.1 million clones, approximately 80% of them appearing once. CDR3 length: 15 amino acids. The germline V and J ends were trimmed by 2 bases and 3 bases, with 14 bases remaining between them. Germline CDR1 and CDR2: KGHSH and LQKENI. The entry originates in a study of shared clonotypes between healthy human individuals. Donors were healthy HIV-negative adults without recently reported acute infections or vaccinations.

This TCR came from a man between 18 and 29 years old in good health. Some clones in this sample may be carry-over from other donors' samples. Sequenced: memory CD4+ T cells from PBMCs. The subset is: CD45RA-negative fraction. The chain is built from TRBV18 and TRBJ2-7; D perhaps matches TRBD2 (5 bases). The CDR3 protein is CASSPKVEVYYEQYF. The CDR3 DNA is TGTGCCAGCTCACCAAAGGTGGAGGTCTACTACGAGCAGTACTTC.